The 20 T cell receptor beta chains below all came from one sample that was sequenced in a study of blood T cells in healthy people across ages. Sample-barcoded 5' priming and a J-beta primer mix drove a second PCR of roughly 6 to 12 cycles. TCRdb itself ran the 5' RACE reads through MiXCR, one entry per CDR3 protein. The profile shows roughly 1,300,000 distinct CDR3 sequences, roughly 60% of them singletons. Material for sequencing was blood. These receptors were collected from a young man in good health.

The chain links TRBV3-1 to TRBJ1-1; TRBD1 might be the D (6 bases). Trimming pared 1 base from V and 1 base from J, leaving 16 bases between. The length of the CDR3 is 17 residues. Germline-derived CDR1 and CDR2 are LGHDT and YNNKEL (reference sequence). In nucleotides, the CDR3 is TGTGCCAGCAGCCAAGTCCTCGGCAGGGGCCAGAACACTGAAGCTTTCTTT. Its protein product is CASSQVLGRGQNTEAFF.

This chain uses TRBV3-1 with TRBJ2-1; D may match TRBD1 or TRBD2 (5 bases each). Trimming pared 4 bases from V and 5 bases from J, leaving 15 bases between. The CDR3 runs to 15 residues. Looked up from germline, CDR1 is LGHDT and CDR2 is YNNKEL (reference sequence). CDR3 loop: CASSPRDGKHNEQFF. The CDR3 nucleotides are TGTGCCAGCAGCCCCCGGGACGGGAAGCACAATGAGCAGTTCTTC.

This clonotype was counted only a few times. The chain employs TRBV12-3 or TRBV12-4 and TRBJ1-5, with 7 nucleotides matching TRBD1. J lost 4 bases, V lost 6 bases, and 6 bases had no gene match. The CDR3 covers 14 residues. The CDR3 protein is CASRPTGWNQPQHF. Here the CDR3 DNA reads TGTGCCAGCAGGCCGACAGGGTGGAATCAGCCCCAGCATTTT.

This clonotype was seen a few times. V and J are TRBV6-6 and TRBJ1-2; 8 bases match TRBD1. J gave up 8 bases and V 5 bases, and 13 bases lay outside the gene matches. The CDR3 has 15 amino acids. CDR1 MNHNY and CDR2 SVGAGI come from the germline V gene (reference sequence). This CDR3 is CASSHPGQAEWGYTF. The CDR3 bases are TGTGCCAGCAGTCACCCGGGACAGGCAGAATGGGGCTACACCTTC.

The V and J genes are TRBV30 and TRBJ1-2; D gene uncertain. The CDR3 length is 12 residues. V was cut by 1 base and J by 1 base, with 4 bases left in between. Germline lookup yields CDR1 GTSNPN and CDR2 SVGIG (reference sequence). In DNA form, the CDR3 reads TGTGCCTGGAGTGGGGGTAACTATGGCTACACCTTC. Its protein product is CAWSGGNYGYTF. Full variable domain (outside the CDR3, taken from reference TRBV30 and TRBJ1-2): SQTIHQWPATLVQPVGSPLSLECTVEGTSNPNLYWYRQAAGRGLQLLFYSVGIGQISSEVPQNLSASRPQDRQFILSSKKLLLSDSGFYLCAWSGGNYGYTFGSGTRLTVV.

The CDR3 protein is CASSPGTVVGEQYF. As DNA, the CDR3 is TGTGCCAGCAGTCCTGGGACAGTCGTGGGCGAGCAGTACTTC. V usage is TRBV12-3 or TRBV12-4 and J usage is TRBJ2-7, with 7 bases matching TRBD1. This CDR3 spans 14 amino acids. V trimming: 5 bases; J trimming: 6 bases; junction bases outside the gene matches: 10.

This chain joins TRBV28 and TRBJ2-4, with D perhaps matching TRBD1 (5 bases). The DNA end favors TRBJ2-7, so the J call may be wrong. Germline V gene lookup returns CDR1 MDHEN and CDR2 SYDVKM. The CDR3 length is 15 residues. CDR3 protein: CASSLSGFPNYEQYF. CDR3 DNA: TGTGCCAGCAGTTTATCAGGGTTCCCTAACTACGAGCAGTACTTC.

This clonotype was detected only a few times. CDR3: CASSLFGDNNEQFF. As DNA, the CDR3 is TGTGCCAGCAGCTTATTTGGGGATAACAATGAGCAGTTCTTC. The rearrangement links TRBV7-7 to TRBJ2-1; unclear D gene. CDR3 length equals 14 residues. V lost 2 bases, J lost 5 bases, and 10 bases lay in between. Germline-derived CDR1 and CDR2 are SSHAT and FNYEAQ (reference sequence).

This clonotype was detected a few times. The chain joins TRBV29-1 to TRBJ1-2, with D tentatively TRBD1 (6 bases). The CDR3 sequence is 13 residues long. Trimming stripped 4 bases from V and 7 bases from J, with 16 bases between. Germline V gives CDR1 SQVTM, CDR2 ANQGSEA. CDR3 amino acids: CSVVSQGRSGYTF. CDR3 DNA: TGCAGCGTTGTTAGCCAGGGGCGTTCTGGCTACACCTTC.

The chain has TRBV13 and TRBJ2-6; weak D call: TRBD1 (7 bases). The ends were cut back, 7 bases at V and 0 bases at J, with 16 bases in the middle. CDR1 and CDR2 (germline): PRHDT, FYEKMQ (reference sequence). This CDR3 is built from 17 residues. CDR3 sequence reads: CASTTGDSSSGANVLTF. CDR3 coding DNA: TGTGCCAGCACCACAGGGGACTCAAGCTCTGGGGCCAACGTCCTGACTTTC.

The chain combines TRBV15 with TRBJ1-5; no clear D. Germline CDR1 reads LNHNV; CDR2 reads YYDKDF (reference sequence). This CDR3 is built from 15 residues. V shed 0 bases and J shed 3 bases, with 9 bases lying between them. The DNA for the CDR3 is TGTGCCACCAGCAGAGAGGTCGGCCCCAATCAGCCCCAGCATTTT. Translated: CATSREVGPNQPQHF.

Regarding this clonotype: The junction departs from the called germline gene at one end, perhaps through a read error. The V call is TRBV4-1, the J call TRBJ1-2, with D possibly matching TRBD1 (6 bases). Germline CDR1 is MGHRA and CDR2 is YSYEKL. The CDR3 covers 14 residues. The chain's CDR3 is CASGQGLANYGYTF. In DNA form, the CDR3 reads TGCGCCAGCGGCCAGGGGTTAGCTAACTATGGCTACACCTTC.

This clonotype was counted between two and nine times. The chain recombines TRBV20-1 with TRBJ2-5, with 7 bases lining up with TRBD2. From germline, CDR1 is DFQATT and CDR2 SNEGSKA (reference sequence). The CDR3 runs to 16 residues. The J segment lost 1 base and the V segment lost 3 bases, leaving 11 bases of the junction unmatched. CDR3 sequence: CSARGGDGGLQETQYF. The CDR3 region has the DNA TGCAGTGCTAGGGGGGGGGACGGCGGTCTCCAAGAGACCCAGTACTTC.

This clonotype was found a few times. The chain links TRBV10-3 to TRBJ1-6; 9 bases map to TRBD1. The trim removed 6 bases at V and 9 bases at J, leaving 0 bases unmatched. The CDR3 has 12 residues. Germline V CDR1 and CDR2: ENHRY, SYGVKD. The CDR3 loop reads CAIRGQGSPLHF. As DNA, the CDR3 is TGTGCCATCAGGGGACAGGGTTCACCCCTCCACTTT.

The sample holds a few counts of this clonotype. The chain uses TRBV29-1 and TRBJ2-7, with D possibly being TRBD1 (6 bases). Germline CDR1 and CDR2: SQVTM and ANQGSEA. The ends were cut back, 5 bases at V and 6 bases at J, with 17 bases in the middle. This CDR3 is 13 amino acids long. CDR3 amino acids: CSVQGLARPEQYF. Written as DNA, the CDR3 is TGCAGCGTTCAGGGGCTAGCTCGCCCCGAGCAGTACTTC.

This sequence joins TRBV12-3 or TRBV12-4 and TRBJ2-7, with 7 bases aligning to TRBD2. The J segment lost 7 bases and the V segment lost 3 bases, leaving 15 bases of the junction unmatched. This CDR3 is built from 16 residues. In DNA, the CDR3 is TGTGCCAGCAGTTTCTTCACTAGCGCAGACTCGGGGGAGCAGTACTTC. This codes for CASSFFTSADSGEQYF.

The J gene is TRBJ2-7, the V gene TRBV29-1; D may be TRBD2 (5 bases). Trimming took off 7 bases at V and 2 bases at J, with 9 bases between the two ends. The CDR3 runs to 11 residues. CDR1 is SQVTM and CDR2 is ANQGSEA in the germline V gene. For the CDR3, the DNA is TGCAGCGCCCTGCGGGCCTACGAGCAGTACTTC. Translating it yields CSALRAYEQYF.

With respect to this clonotype: The germline gene is not matched at one end of the junction; a read error may be the cause. The gene calls are TRBV6-6 and TRBJ2-7, with a tentative D call TRBD1 (6 bases). The V gene's germline CDR1 is MNHNY and CDR2 SVGAGI (reference sequence). This CDR3 spans 14 amino acids. CDR3 region: CASRSRQASYKQYF. CDR3 coding DNA: TGTGCCAGCAGATCCAGACAGGCATCCTACAAGCAGTACTTC.

A single count supports this clonotype. V is TRBV6-1 and J is TRBJ2-3, with 11 bases that match TRBD2. The CDR3 sequence is 16 residues long. Losses at the gene ends were 1 base for V and 4 bases for J; bases not matched to a gene: 4. Germline CDR1 is MNHNS and CDR2 is SASEGT. The CDR3: CASSEGTSGSADTQYF. CDR3 sequence (DNA): TGTGCCAGCAGTGAAGGCACTAGCGGGAGTGCAGATACGCAGTATTTT.

CDR3 residues: CASSPLYLLAGATGQFF. The CDR3 DNA reads as TGTGCCAGCAGCCCACTCTATTTACTAGCGGGGGCAACGGGGCAGTTCTTC. The V call is TRBV11-2, the J call TRBJ2-1; 11 bases agree with TRBD2. There are 17 residues in the CDR3. Germline CDR1 is SGHAT and CDR2 is FQNNGV. The junction had 18 bases not matched to a gene; V was cut back by 5 bases and J by 12 bases.